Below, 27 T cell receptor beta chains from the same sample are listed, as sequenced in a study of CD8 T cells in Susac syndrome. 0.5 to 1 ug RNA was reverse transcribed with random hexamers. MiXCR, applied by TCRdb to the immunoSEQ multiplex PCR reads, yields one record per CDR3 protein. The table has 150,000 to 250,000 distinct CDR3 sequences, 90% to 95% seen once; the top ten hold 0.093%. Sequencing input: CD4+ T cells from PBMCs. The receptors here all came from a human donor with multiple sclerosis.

CDR3 sequence (DNA): TGTGCCAGCAGTTCTGGTACAACTGAAGCTTTCTTT. The encoded protein is CASSSGTTEAFF. The genes are TRBV27 and TRBJ1-1; D ambiguous. Trimming removed 4 bases from V and 5 bases from J, with 8 bases in between. Germline loops: CDR1 MNHEY, CDR2 SMNVEV (reference sequence). The CDR3 has 12 amino acids.

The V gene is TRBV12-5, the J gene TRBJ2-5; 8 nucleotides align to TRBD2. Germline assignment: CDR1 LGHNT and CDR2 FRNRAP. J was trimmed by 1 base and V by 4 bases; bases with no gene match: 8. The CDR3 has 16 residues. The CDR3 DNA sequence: TGTGCTAGTGGTTCCCCCCGGGGGGGCTCCCAAGAGACCCAGTACTTC. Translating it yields CASGSPRGGSQETQYF.

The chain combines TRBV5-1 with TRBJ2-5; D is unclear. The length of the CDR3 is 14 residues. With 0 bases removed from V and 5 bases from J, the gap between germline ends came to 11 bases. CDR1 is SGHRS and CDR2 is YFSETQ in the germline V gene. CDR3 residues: CASSLVVGLETQYF. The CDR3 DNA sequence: TGCGCCAGCAGCTTGGTGGTGGGATTGGAGACCCAGTACTTC. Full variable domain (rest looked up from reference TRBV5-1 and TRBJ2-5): KAGVTQTPRYLIKTRGQQVTLSCSPISGHRSVSWYQQTPGQGLQFLFEYFSETQRNKGNFPGRFSGRQFSNSRSEMNVSTLELGDSALYLCASSLVVGLETQYFGPGTRLLVL.

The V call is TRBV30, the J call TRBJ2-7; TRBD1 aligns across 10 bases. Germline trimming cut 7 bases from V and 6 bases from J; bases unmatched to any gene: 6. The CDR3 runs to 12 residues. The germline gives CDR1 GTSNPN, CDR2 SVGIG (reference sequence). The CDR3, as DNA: TGTGCCTCTTCGGGACAGGGGATCGAGCAGTACTTC. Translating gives CASSGQGIEQYF.

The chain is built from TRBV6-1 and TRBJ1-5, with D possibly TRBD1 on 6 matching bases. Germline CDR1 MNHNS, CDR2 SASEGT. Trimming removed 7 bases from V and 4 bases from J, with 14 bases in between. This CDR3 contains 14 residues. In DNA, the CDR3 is TGTGCCAGCACCGGGGGGGCGCCGAATCAGCCCCAGCATTTT. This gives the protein CASTGGAPNQPQHF.

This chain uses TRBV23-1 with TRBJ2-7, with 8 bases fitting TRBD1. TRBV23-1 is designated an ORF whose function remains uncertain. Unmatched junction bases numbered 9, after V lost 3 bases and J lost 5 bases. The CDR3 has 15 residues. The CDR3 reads CASSQMGQGANEQYF. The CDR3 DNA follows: TGCGCCAGCAGTCAGATGGGTCAGGGGGCTAACGAGCAGTACTTC.

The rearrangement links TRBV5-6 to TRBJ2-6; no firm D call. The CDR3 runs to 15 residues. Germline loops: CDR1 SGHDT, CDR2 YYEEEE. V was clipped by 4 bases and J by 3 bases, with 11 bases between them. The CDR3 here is CASSPGRGGANVLTF. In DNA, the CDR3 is TGTGCCAGCAGCCCTGGCCGAGGTGGGGCCAACGTCCTGACTTTC. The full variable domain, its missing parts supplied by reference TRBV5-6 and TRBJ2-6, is DAGVTQSPTHLIKTRGQQVTLRCSPKSGHDTVSWYQQALGQGPQFIFQYYEEEERQRGNFPDRFSGHQFPNYSSELNVNALLLGDSALYLCASSPGRGGANVLTFGAGSRLTVL.

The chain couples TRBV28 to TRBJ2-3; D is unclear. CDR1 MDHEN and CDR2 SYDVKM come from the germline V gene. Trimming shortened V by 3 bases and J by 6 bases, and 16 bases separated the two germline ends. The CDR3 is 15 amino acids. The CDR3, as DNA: TGTGCCAGCAGTTTTGGTAGCACTTCCGGGGATACGCAGTATTTT. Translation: CASSFGSTSGDTQYF.

The CDR3 bases are TGCAGTGCTATCCGGGACAGCTCCTACGAGCAGTACTTC. Its translation is CSAIRDSSYEQYF. The chain is built from TRBV20-1 and TRBJ2-7; 7 bases map to TRBD1. Germline CDR1 and CDR2: DFQATT and SNEGSKA (reference sequence). This CDR3 comprises 13 residues. With 4 bases clipped from V and 0 bases from J, the junction kept 3 bases outside the gene matches.

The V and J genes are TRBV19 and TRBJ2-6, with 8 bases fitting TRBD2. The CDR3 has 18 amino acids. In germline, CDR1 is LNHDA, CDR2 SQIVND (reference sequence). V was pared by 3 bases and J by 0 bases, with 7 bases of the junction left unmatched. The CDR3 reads CASSIEPGRGSGANVLTF. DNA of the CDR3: TGTGCCAGTAGTATTGAACCCGGGAGGGGCTCTGGGGCCAACGTCCTGACTTTC.

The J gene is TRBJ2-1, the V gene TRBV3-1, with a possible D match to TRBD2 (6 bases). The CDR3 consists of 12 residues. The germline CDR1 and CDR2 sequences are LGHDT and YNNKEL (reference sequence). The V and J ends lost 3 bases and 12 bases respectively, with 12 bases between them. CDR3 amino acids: CASSQRTIGQFF. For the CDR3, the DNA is TGTGCCAGCAGCCAGAGGACTATAGGGCAGTTCTTC.

This CDR3 reads CASSWLNGETQYF. The DNA for the CDR3 is TGCGCCAGCAGCTGGTTGAACGGGGAGACCCAGTACTTC. V usage is TRBV4-1 and J usage is TRBJ2-5; D gene unclear. This CDR3 spans 13 amino acids. Trimming removed 5 bases from V and 5 bases from J, with 12 bases in between. Germline lookup yields CDR1 MGHRA and CDR2 YSYEKL.

The CDR3 region has the DNA TGCAGCGTTGAATTATTAGGTTCTGACAGAATGGGGGGTACGCAGTATTTT. It yields the protein CSVELLGSDRMGGTQYF. The chain joins TRBV29-1 to TRBJ2-3; D possibly corresponds to TRBD2 (6 bases). The germline V gene encodes CDR1 SQVTM and CDR2 ANQGSEA. V was cut by 2 bases and J by 8 bases, with 26 bases left in between. The CDR3 covers 17 residues.

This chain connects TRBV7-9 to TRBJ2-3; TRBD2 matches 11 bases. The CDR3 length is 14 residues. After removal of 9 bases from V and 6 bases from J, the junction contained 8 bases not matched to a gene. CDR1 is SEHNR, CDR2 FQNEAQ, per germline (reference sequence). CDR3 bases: TGTGCCAGTTCGACTAGCGGGGTGGTCGATACGCAGTATTTT. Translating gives CASSTSGVVDTQYF.

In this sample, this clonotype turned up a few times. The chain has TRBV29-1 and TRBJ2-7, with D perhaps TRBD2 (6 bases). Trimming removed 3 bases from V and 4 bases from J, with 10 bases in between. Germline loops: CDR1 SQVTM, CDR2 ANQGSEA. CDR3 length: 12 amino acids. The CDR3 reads CSVEIAAYEQYF. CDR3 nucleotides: TGCAGCGTTGAGATAGCGGCTTACGAGCAGTACTTC.

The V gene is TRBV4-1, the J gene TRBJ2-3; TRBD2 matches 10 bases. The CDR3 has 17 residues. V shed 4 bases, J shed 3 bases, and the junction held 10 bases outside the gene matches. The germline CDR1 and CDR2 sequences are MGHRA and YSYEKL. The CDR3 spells CASSRLPGLAQTDTQYF. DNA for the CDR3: TGCGCCAGCAGCCGGTTGCCGGGACTAGCGCAAACAGATACGCAGTATTTT.

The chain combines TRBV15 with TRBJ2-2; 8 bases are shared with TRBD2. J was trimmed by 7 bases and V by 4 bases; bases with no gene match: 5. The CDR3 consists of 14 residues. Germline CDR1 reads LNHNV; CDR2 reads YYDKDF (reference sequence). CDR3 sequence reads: CATSMGLGVGELFF. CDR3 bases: TGTGCCACCAGCATGGGACTAGGTGTCGGGGAGCTGTTTTTT.

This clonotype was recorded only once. The CDR3: CASSAAGETDTQYF. CDR3 nucleotide sequence: TGTGCCAGCAGCGCGGCGGGAGAAACAGATACGCAGTATTTT. The chain combines TRBV5-4 with TRBJ2-3, with TRBD2 matching 7 bases. The V and J ends lost 4 bases and 3 bases, in that order; junction bases with no gene match: 5. There are 14 residues in the CDR3. CDR1 is SGHNT, CDR2 YYREEE, per germline (reference sequence).

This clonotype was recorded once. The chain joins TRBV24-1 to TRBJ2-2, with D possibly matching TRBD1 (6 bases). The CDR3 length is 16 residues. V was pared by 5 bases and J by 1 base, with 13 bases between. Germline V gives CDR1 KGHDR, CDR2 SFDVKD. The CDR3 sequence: CATSATTGLNTGELFF. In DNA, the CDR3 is TGTGCCACCAGTGCTACAACAGGGCTGAACACCGGGGAGCTGTTTTTT.

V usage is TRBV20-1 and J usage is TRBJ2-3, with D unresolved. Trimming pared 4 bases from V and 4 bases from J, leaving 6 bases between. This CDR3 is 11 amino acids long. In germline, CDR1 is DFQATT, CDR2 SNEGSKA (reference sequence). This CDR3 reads CSATLSDTQYF. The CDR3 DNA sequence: TGCAGTGCTACCCTCTCAGATACGCAGTATTTT.

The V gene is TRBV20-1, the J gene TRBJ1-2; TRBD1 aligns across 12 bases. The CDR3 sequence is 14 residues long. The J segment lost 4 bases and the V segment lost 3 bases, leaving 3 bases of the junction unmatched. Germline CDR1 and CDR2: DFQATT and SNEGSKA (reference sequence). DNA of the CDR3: TGCAGTGCTAGTTTGGGACAGGGGGCCTATGGCTACACCTTC. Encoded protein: CSASLGQGAYGYTF.

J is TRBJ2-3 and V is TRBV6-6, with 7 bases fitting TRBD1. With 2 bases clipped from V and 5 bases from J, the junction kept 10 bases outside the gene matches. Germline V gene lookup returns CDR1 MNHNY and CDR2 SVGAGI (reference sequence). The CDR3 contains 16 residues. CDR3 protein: CASSYRKTGREDTQYF. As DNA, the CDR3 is TGTGCCAGCAGTTACCGAAAGACAGGGCGAGAAGATACGCAGTATTTT.

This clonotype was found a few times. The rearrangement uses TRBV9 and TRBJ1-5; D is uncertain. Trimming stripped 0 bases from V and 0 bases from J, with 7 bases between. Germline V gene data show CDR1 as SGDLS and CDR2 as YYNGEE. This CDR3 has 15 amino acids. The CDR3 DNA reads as TGTGCCAGCAGCGTAGGTCCGTCTAGCAATCAGCCCCAGCATTTT. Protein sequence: CASSVGPSSNQPQHF. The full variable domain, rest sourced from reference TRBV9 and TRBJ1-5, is DSGVTQTPKHLITATGQRVTLRCSPRSGDLSVYWYQQSLDQGLQFLIQYYNGEERAKGNILERFSAQQFPDLHSELNLSSLELGDSALYFCASSVGPSSNQPQHFGDGTRLSIL.

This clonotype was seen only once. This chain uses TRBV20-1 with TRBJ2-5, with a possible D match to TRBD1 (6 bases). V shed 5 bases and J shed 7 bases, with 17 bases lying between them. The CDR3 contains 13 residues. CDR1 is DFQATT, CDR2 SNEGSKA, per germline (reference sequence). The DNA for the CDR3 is TGCAGTGCTTGGACAGCCCTACTGGGGACCCAGTACTTC. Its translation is CSAWTALLGTQYF.

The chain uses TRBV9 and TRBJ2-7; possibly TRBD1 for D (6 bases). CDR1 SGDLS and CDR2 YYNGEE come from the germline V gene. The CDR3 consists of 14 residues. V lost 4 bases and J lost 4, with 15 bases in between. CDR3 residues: CASSQSGVGYEQYF. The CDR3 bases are TGTGCCAGCAGCCAATCAGGGGTCGGGTACGAGCAGTACTTC. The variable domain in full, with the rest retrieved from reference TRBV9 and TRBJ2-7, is DSGVTQTPKHLITATGQRVTLRCSPRSGDLSVYWYQQSLDQGLQFLIQYYNGEERAKGNILERFSAQQFPDLHSELNLSSLELGDSALYFCASSQSGVGYEQYFGPGTRLTVT.

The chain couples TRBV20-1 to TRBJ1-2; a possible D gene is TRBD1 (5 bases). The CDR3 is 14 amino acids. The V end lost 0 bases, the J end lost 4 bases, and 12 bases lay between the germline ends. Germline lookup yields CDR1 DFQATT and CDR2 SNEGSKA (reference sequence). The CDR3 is CSARDLRQSYGYTF. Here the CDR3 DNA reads TGCAGTGCTAGAGATCTCCGACAGAGCTATGGCTACACCTTC.

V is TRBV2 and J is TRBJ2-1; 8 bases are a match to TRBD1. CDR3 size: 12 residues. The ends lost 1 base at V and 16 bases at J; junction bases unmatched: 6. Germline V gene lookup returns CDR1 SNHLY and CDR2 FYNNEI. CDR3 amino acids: CASSEGRGQGFF. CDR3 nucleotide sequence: TGTGCCAGCAGTGAAGGCAGGGGGCAAGGCTTCTTC.